This TCR beta chain is from a study of identical twins (dated by TCRdb to about 2016). Turning to the overall study: To test whether fetal clonotypes persist, the study used deep sequencing on TCR alpha and beta repertoires from monozygotic twins, unrelated adults of various ages, and cord blood. To rule out contamination, replicate twin experiments were performed at different times with different library preparation protocols. Broader findings and caveats from the paper: Zero-insertion analyses could be partly confounded by invariant T cells such as MAIT and iNKT, although diverse VJ usage argued against such confounding for most clonotypes. In beta out-of-frame sequences, excess twin sharing was weaker, because having fewer shared sequences lowered the signal-to-noise ratio. Compared with coincidental sharing between unrelated individuals, out-of-frame TCR alpha sequences shared between twins showed an excess of sequences with low generation probability. Conclusions relied on cross-sectional statistical analysis, since the same donors could not be followed over many years. Recombination models systematically underestimated out-of-frame TCR alpha sharing in monozygotic twins but agreed with sharing between unrelated individuals. Abundant cord blood beta clonotypes carried fewer insertions; young adult naive repertoires showed a weaker similar trend, while memory repertoires showed none.

Inclusive of the bounding cysteine and phenylalanine, the CDR3 is 13 residues long. The read is trimmed to its CDR3 DNA, 39 bases read in frame from base 1. CDR1 and CDR2 are read off the germline V gene as MDHEN and SYDVKM. The germline ends are 14 bases apart after V is trimmed by 4 bases and J by 7 bases. This clonotype was found many times. Its antigen specificity is not known. The input lacks base qualities; no much larger clone sits a single base away. Every donor in the study was a healthy Caucasian. The study also sequenced three unrelated non-twin adults: a male aged 18 to 30, a male aged 50 to 59 and a female aged 50 to 59. Using Miltenyi CD45RO+ enrichment and human naive T-cell isolation kits, memory (CD45RO+) and naive T cells were isolated from PBMC. Library creation used 5' RACE. The sequencer listed for this sample is Illumina HiSeq 2000. A universal primer binding site was introduced by template switching, and a unique molecular identifier was present in the final cDNA, enabling accurate counting of TCR cDNA molecules. First-strand cDNA for TCR alpha and beta chains was synthesized from specific primers in the conserved constant-segment region. To control for contamination, each cDNA library was double barcoded with a SMART-Mk sample barcode plus Illumina barcodes. TruSeq adapter sequences, together with Illumina sample barcodes, were added in two successive PCR steps. The Illumina HiSeq platform was used with custom primers to sequence TCR alpha and beta cDNA libraries. The authors' pipeline ran thus. MiGEC was used to process raw reads and extract unique molecular identifiers, and MiXCR was used to find CDR3 positions. For each individual, recombination models were inferred using an EM algorithm with the repgenHMM and IGoR tools. The analysis of shared clonotypes was done with the tcR package in R, with sharing normalized by the product of cloneset sizes. To study raw recombination without the effects of thymic and clonal selection, out-of-frame nonproductive sequences were analyzed. TCRdb trimmed the raw reads at Q25, called clones with MiXCR and kept productive beta chains. Every entry covers one CDR3 protein and lists the most common genes and DNA from its rows. The V and J calls and clone size are TCRdb's, not the authors'. The sample table contains roughly 710,000 distinct CDR3 sequences; only one count was recorded for roughly 6.2% of them. The leading ten clones occupy around 1.9% of the sample.

Recombination connected TRBV28 to TRBJ2-7; the D gene is perhaps TRBD1, from 6 matching bases. The sequencing sample was made of naive T cells sorted from blood. Per the publication, the cell subset or site label means: cells isolated with a human naive T-cell isolation kit. This sequence was found in a man aged 18 to 30 in good health. The nucleotide sequence is TGTGCCAGCAGTTCACCAGGGGTGGGGGAGCAGTACTTC. The resulting protein is CASSSPGVGEQYF.